Presented here are 22 T cell receptor beta chains from one specimen sequenced in a study of tissue T cells after allogeneic stem cell transplantation (dated by TCRdb to between 2021 and 2023). In light of the paper, this sample's time point label describes: mouse harvest day 7 after allogeneic transplant. Mouse grafts consisting of 10^7 T-cell-depleted bone marrow cells combined with 10^6 splenic CD5+ T cells were administered by tail vein injection. Preparation of the library involved the immunoSEQ multiplex PCR assay. TCRdb stores this immuneACCESS table with in-frame sequences only. Part of the clones is absent; in the studies checked, under half of the shortfall reflects unresolved V genes, and no reason is known for the rest. Here the sample has some 4,000 clones; around half occur a single time. The top ten clones comprise almost 8.5% of the sample. Material for sequencing was lymph node tissue. Source of these receptors: a female BALB/c mouse given C57BL/6 T cells with graft-versus-host disease after an allogeneic hematopoietic cell transplant.

In regard to this clone: The gene names here belong to mouse. The read stops 1 residue short of the end of the CDR3; the missing end is completed from the germline J gene. The gene calls are TRBV13-3 and TRBJ2-4, with a weak D call TRBD1 (5 bases). Germline lookup yields CDR1 NNHDY and CDR2 SYVADS. Deletions cut 5 bases from V and 2 bases from J, with 12 bases between. The CDR3 runs to 14 residues. The CDR3 sequence: CASSPSRAQNTLYF. The sequenced CDR3 bases are TGTGCCAGCAGCCCAAGCAGGGCTCAAAACACCTTGTAC.

Concerning this clone: Germline and genes here are mouse. The read comes to an end 1 residue before the CDR3 does, leaving the germline J gene to fill in the end. The gene calls are TRBV3 and TRBJ1-1, with D uncertain. With 2 bases removed from V and 0 bases from J, the gap between germline ends came to 4 bases. The CDR3 is 13 amino acids. Germline loops: CDR1 SNHLY, CDR2 FYNGKV (reference sequence). CDR3 residues: CASSLQQNTEVFF. Incomplete CDR3 DNA: TGTGCCAGCAGCTTACAACAGAACACAGAAGTCTTC.

Only one count was recorded for this clone. The genes and germline here are from mouse. The read ends 1 residue early relative to the CDR3; the germline J gene fills the gap. The V gene is TRBV13-2, the J gene TRBJ2-5; D uncertain. The length of the CDR3 is 13 residues. The germline CDR1 and CDR2 sequences are NNHNN and SYGAGS (reference sequence). Trimming stripped 3 bases from V and 0 bases from J, with 5 bases between. Incomplete CDR3 DNA: TGTGCCAGCGGTGGACAAAACCAAGACACCCAGTAC. Encoded protein: CASGGQNQDTQY. The full CDR3 reads CASGGQNQDTQYF.

For this clone: Genes and germline come from the mouse. The sequenced CDR3 bases are TGTGCCAGCAGGCCCGACAGGGGGGACACCCAGTAC. Translating gives CASRPDRGDTQY. The entire CDR3 is CASRPDRGDTQYF. J is TRBJ2-5 and V is TRBV15; TRBD1 matches at 9 bases. The CDR3 is cut off 1 residue early in the read; its end comes from the germline J gene. V lost 6 bases, J lost 6 bases, and 4 bases stayed unmatched. Germline V gene data show CDR1 as SGHND and CDR2 as FRSKSL. This CDR3 region has 13 residues.

As regards this clone: The gene symbols are mouse symbols. The read finishes 1 residue shy of the CDR3 end, and the germline J gene is used to complete it. The gene calls are TRBV23 and TRBJ2-5; TRBD1, the D gene given by the table, was not confirmed from the DNA. The CDR3 covers 13 residues. Looked up from germline, CDR1 is KGHTA and CDR2 is FQNQQP. The part of the CDR3 DNA that was read is TGCTCCAGCAGTCAAAGGAACCAAGACACCCAGTAC. It codes for CSSSQRNQDTQY. The entire CDR3 protein reads CSSSQRNQDTQYF.

This clone was seen a handful of times. Gene names and germline match the mouse. The CDR3 end is not reached by the read, which stops 1 residue before it; the germline J gene fills it in. V and J are TRBV13-3 and TRBJ2-4; D unresolved. This CDR3 region has 10 residues. Germline-derived CDR1 and CDR2 are NNHDY and SYVADS. V lost 0 bases and J 12 bases, leaving 5 bases between the germline ends. CDR3 DNA (partial): TGTGCCAGCAGTGATGCACAATTGTAC. This translates into CASSDAQLY. The CDR3 in full is CASSDAQLYF.

Comment on this clone: Gene names denote mouse genes. The read is 1 residue too short to cover the CDR3 end, so that end is filled in from the germline J gene. The V and J genes are TRBV23 and TRBJ1-5; the DNA was not compared with TRBD1, the D call given in the table. The germline V gene has CDR1 KGHTA and CDR2 FQNQQP. The CDR3 covers 16 residues. Here the CDR3 reads CSSSQFPGTGVRAPLF. The CDR3 DNA, read in part, is TGCTCCAGCAGTCAATTTCCGGGGACAGGGGTGCGAGCTCCGCTT.

To note about this clone: Germline and genes here are mouse. The DNA ends 1 residue before the CDR3 does, and the rest of the CDR3 is filled in from the germline J gene. This sequence joins TRBV15 and TRBJ2-4; perhaps TRBD1 as D (6 bases). This CDR3 has 14 amino acids. V lost 6 bases and J lost 2, with 12 bases in between. The germline V gene has CDR1 SGHND and CDR2 FRSKSL. CDR3 sequence: CASSRGTHQNTLYF. The DNA read from the CDR3 is TGTGCCAGCAGCCGTGGGACACATCAAAACACCTTGTAC.

Turning to this clone: The germline and genes are mouse ones. The sequence runs out 1 residue before the end of the CDR3; the remainder is reconstructed from the germline J gene. The chain is built from TRBV19 and TRBJ2-7, with D perhaps TRBD1 (5 bases). The germline gives CDR1 FNHDT, CDR2 SITEND (reference sequence). The CDR3 sequence is 14 residues long. Trimming took 1 base from V and 7 from J, leaving 15 bases between them. This CDR3 reads CASSIPPSEGEQYF. CDR3 DNA, as far as it was read: TGTGCCAGCAGTATACCCCCTTCGGAGGGGGAACAGTAC.

There are a few counts of this clone. Gene names denote mouse genes. The DNA read from the CDR3 is TGTGCCAGCAGCCCGGGACAGCCCAACGAAAGATTATTT. Translating gives CASSPGQPNERLF. In full, the CDR3 is CASSPGQPNERLFF. The V call is TRBV3, the J call TRBJ1-4; 7 nucleotides line up with TRBD1. The read gets to within 1 residue of the CDR3 end, and the germline J gene fills in the rest. Germline assignment: CDR1 SNHLY and CDR2 FYNGKV (reference sequence). The CDR3 extends over 14 amino acids. V dropped 5 bases and J dropped 3; count of bases not matched to a gene: 3.

Remarks on this clone: The gene names here belong to mouse. The read falls 1 residue short of the CDR3 end, and the missing part is taken from the germline J gene. The chain joins TRBV20 to TRBJ2-2; D remains ambiguous. The CDR3 runs 12 residues. The germline CDR1 and CDR2 sequences are GFQATS and STVNSAI. With 3 bases removed from V and 1 base from J, the gap between germline ends came to 3 bases. The covered CDR3 bases are TGTGGTGCTAGTGTAAACACCGGGCAGCTCTAC. As protein: CGASVNTGQLY. The whole CDR3 reads CGASVNTGQLYF.

About this clone: Gene names are the mouse ones. The read falls 1 residue short of the CDR3 end, and the missing part is taken from the germline J gene. This chain connects TRBV1 to TRBJ2-5; 10 nucleotides match TRBD1. There are 14 residues in the CDR3. J was trimmed by 6 bases and V by 4 bases; bases with no gene match: 4. The germline gives CDR1 NSQYPW, CDR2 LRSPGD (reference sequence). The CDR3 reads CTCSGTGGMDTQYF. The sequenced part of the CDR3 DNA is TGCACCTGCAGTGGGACAGGGGGTATGGACACCCAGTAC.

Concerning this clone: These gene names are mouse names. From the germline J gene comes the end of the CDR3, since the read stops 1 residue before it. The genes are TRBV20 and TRBJ2-3; 9 bases line up with TRBD1. CDR1 is GFQATS, CDR2 STVNSAI, per germline. The CDR3 spans 12 residues. V was clipped by 4 bases and J by 5 bases; unmatched bases: 1. The CDR3 bases that were read are TGTGGTGCTACGGGACAGGGAGAAACGCTGTAT. Translated: CGATGQGETLY. The entire CDR3 is CGATGQGETLYF.

A word on this clone: The listed genes are named as in mouse. The read is 1 residue too short to cover the CDR3 end, so that end is filled in from the germline J gene. This chain links TRBV16 with TRBJ1-3, with 7 bases that match TRBD1. CDR3 size: 14 residues. V lost 3 bases, J lost 2 bases, and 1 base stayed unmatched. Germline V CDR1 and CDR2: SGHSA, FRNQAP. The covered CDR3 bases are TGTGCAAGCAGCTTCGACAGGGCTGGAAATACGCTCTAT. This sequence encodes CASSFDRAGNTLY. The CDR3 in its entirety is CASSFDRAGNTLYF.

This clone was seen a few times. Gene names are the mouse ones. The DNA ends 1 residue before the CDR3 does, and the rest of the CDR3 is filled in from the germline J gene. The chain combines TRBV29 with TRBJ2-5; tentatively, D is TRBD1 or TRBD2 (5 bases each). In germline, CDR1 is MSHET, CDR2 SYDVDS. Trimming took off 2 bases at V and 0 bases at J, with 6 bases between the two ends. The CDR3 is 14 residues long. CDR3 bases read: TGTGCTAGCAGTTTACGGGACAACCAAGACACCCAGTAC. Amino acid sequence: CASSLRDNQDTQY. The full-length CDR3 reads as CASSLRDNQDTQYF.

This clone was counted only a few times. Mouse germline and gene names are used. The read terminates 1 residue before the CDR3 end, so the remaining end is supplied by the germline J gene. This chain joins TRBV16 and TRBJ2-7; D remains ambiguous. The CDR3 has 12 amino acids. The V gene lost 2 bases and the J gene lost 4 bases, with 6 bases spanning the gap. The germline gives CDR1 SGHSA, CDR2 FRNQAP. The CDR3 loop is CASSLNKYEQYF. Incomplete CDR3 DNA: TGTGCAAGCAGCTTAAACAAATATGAACAGTAC.

With respect to this clone: The genes and germline here are from mouse. Other DNA sequences in the same sample also yield this CDR3. CDR3 DNA, as far as it was read: TGTGCCAGCAGTCGGACAGGGGAGGGCGAAAGATTATTT. Protein product: CASSRTGEGERLF. The entire CDR3 protein is CASSRTGEGERLFF. The chain links TRBV26 to TRBJ1-4, with 9 nucleotides matching TRBD1. Read coverage stops 1 residue before the CDR3 terminus; the germline J gene supplies the remainder. J gave up 7 bases and V 4 bases, and 4 bases lay outside the gene matches. The CDR3 loop spans 14 amino acids. Germline V lookup: CDR1 KGHPV, CDR2 FQNQEV (reference sequence).

Regarding this clone: Gene names denote mouse genes. The read is 1 residue too short to cover the CDR3 end, so that end is filled in from the germline J gene. This sequence joins TRBV23 and TRBJ2-1; the DNA was not compared with TRBD2, the D call given in the table. Germline V gene sequence: CDR1 KGHTA, CDR2 FQNQQP. CDR3 length equals 15 residues. The CDR3 bases that were read are TGCTCCAGCAGCCACGACTGGGGGGGCTATGCTGAGCAGTTC. As protein: CSSSHDWGGYAEQF. The full CDR3 sequence reads CSSSHDWGGYAEQFF.

Remarks on this clone: All gene names here are mouse names. The sequenced fragment ends 1 residue before the CDR3 boundary, so the rest is inferred from the germline J gene. The rearrangement uses TRBV26 and TRBJ2-3, with a tentative D call TRBD2 (6 bases). The CDR3 contains 15 residues. V gave up 0 bases and J gave up 0 bases, with 7 bases separating them. Germline V lookup: CDR1 KGHPV, CDR2 FQNQEV (reference sequence). CDR3 bases read: TGTGCCAGCAGTCTGTCGGGGGGTAGTGCAGAAACGCTGTAT. Translated: CASSLSGGSAETLY. The full CDR3 protein is CASSLSGGSAETLYF. The full variable domain, with the rest looked up from reference TRBV26 and TRBJ2-3, is NSKVIQTPRYLVKGQGQKAKMRCIPEKGHPVVFWYQQNKNNEFKFLINFQNQEVLQQIDMTEKRFSAECPSNSPCSLEIQSSEAGDSALYLCASSLSGGSAETLYFGSGTRLTVL.

A note on this clone: Gene names are the mouse ones. The covered CDR3 bases are TGTGCCAGCAGCCCCCGACTGGGGGCTCAAAACACCTTGTAC. Protein product: CASSPRLGAQNTLY. The CDR3, in full, reads CASSPRLGAQNTLYF. The chain combines TRBV3 with TRBJ2-4, with TRBD2 matching over 9 bases. The read ends 1 residue before the CDR3 terminus; that terminus is restored from the germline J gene. This CDR3 region has 15 residues. Germline trimming cut 5 bases from V and 2 bases from J; bases unmatched to any gene: 5. Germline CDR1 and CDR2: SNHLY and FYNGKV (reference sequence).

Of note for this clone: The genes and germline here are from mouse. The CDR3 extends 1 residue past the end of the read, so its final part is completed from the germline J gene. V usage is TRBV12-2 and J usage is TRBJ2-1, with 13 bases identical to TRBD2. The CDR3 has 16 residues. J was trimmed by 3 bases and V by 0 bases; bases with no gene match: 1. Germline-derived CDR1 and CDR2 are SGHLS and HYDKME. This CDR3 is CASSLGLGGRYAEQFF. The CDR3 DNA, read in part, is TGTGCCAGCTCTCTCGGACTGGGGGGGCGCTATGCTGAGCAGTTC.

About this clone itself: Gene labels here are mouse ones. The CDR3 end is not reached by the read, which stops 1 residue before it; the germline J gene fills it in. The rearrangement joins TRBV26 to TRBJ2-4; D possibly corresponds to TRBD1 (5 bases). This CDR3 is built from 13 residues. Trimming took off 2 bases at V and 3 bases at J, with 6 bases between the two ends. Germline-derived CDR1 and CDR2 are KGHPV and FQNQEV (reference sequence). CDR3 amino acids: CASSLQGQNTLYF. The sequenced part of the CDR3 DNA is TGTGCCAGCAGTCTGCAGGGACAAAACACCTTGTAC.